This T cell receptor (beta chain) was sequenced in a study of cytomegalovirus exposure and HLA in healthy donors. Germline-derived CDR1 and CDR2 are SNHLY and FYNNEI. This CDR3 spans 13 amino acids. Trimming cost V 8 bases and J 7 bases; bases outside gene matches: 8. Study-wide points: In a later analysis, productive TCRs from donors in an Asian-associated ancestry cluster reportedly carried fewer N-insertions than the cohort mean. CMV serostatus stood as the only immune exposure information on hand. Altogether, 170 or so TCR beta chains were recorded as cytomegalovirus-associated. It was shown in a later analysis that HLA-associated TCR beta chains were more clonally expanded than other, equally common chains.

Amplification used 60 Vbeta primers and 13 Jbeta primers. Produced via immunoSEQ multiplex PCR; TCRdb's table is partial and in-frame only. This table has around 160,000 clones, around four fifths appearing once. This clone appeared a few times. Its antigen is unidentified. The V and J genes are TRBV2 and TRBJ1-5; 7 bases map to TRBD1. Sequenced input: PBMCs. The clonotype originates from a man between 18 and 29 years old in good health and CMV-seropositive. CDR3: CASAGQLLQPQHF. The CDR3 DNA follows: TGTGCCAGCGCGGGACAGTTGTTGCAGCCCCAGCATTTT.